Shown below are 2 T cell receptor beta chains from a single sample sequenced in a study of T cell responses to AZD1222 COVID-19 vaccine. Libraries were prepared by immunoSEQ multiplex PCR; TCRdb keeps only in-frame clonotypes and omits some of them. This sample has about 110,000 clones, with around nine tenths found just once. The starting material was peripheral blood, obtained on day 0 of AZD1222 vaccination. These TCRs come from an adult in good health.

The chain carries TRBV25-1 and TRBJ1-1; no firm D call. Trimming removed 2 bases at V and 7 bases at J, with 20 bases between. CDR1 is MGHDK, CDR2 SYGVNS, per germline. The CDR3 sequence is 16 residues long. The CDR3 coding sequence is TGTGCCAGCAGTGAACATGGCATGGGTTTGGAAGGTGAAGCTTTCTTT. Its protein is CASSEHGMGLEGEAFF. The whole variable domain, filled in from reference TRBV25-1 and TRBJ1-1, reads EADIYQTPRYLVIGTGKKITLECSQTMGHDKMYWYQQDPGMELHLIHYSYGVNSTEKGDLSSESTVSRIRTEHFPLTLESARPSHTSQYLCASSEHGMGLEGEAFFGQGTRLTVV.

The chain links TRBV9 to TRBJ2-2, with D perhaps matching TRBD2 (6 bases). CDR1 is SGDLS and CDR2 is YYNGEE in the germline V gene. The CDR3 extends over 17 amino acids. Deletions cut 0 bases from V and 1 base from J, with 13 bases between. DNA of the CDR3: TGTGCCAGCAGCGTAGTTGGGCTAGCGAAGAACACCGGGGAGCTGTTTTTT. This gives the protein CASSVVGLAKNTGELFF.